The clone carrying this TCR beta chain was found once. This sample was taken from a study of shared clonotypes between healthy human individuals. The wider study: The composition of the donors was a couple of women and three men aged 18 to 49.

Deep was the level used in running the assay. Per the original data handling: ImmunoSEQ junction-only sequences lacked quality scores, so their filtering differed. TCRdb keeps only in-frame clones here, not all; method: immunoSEQ multiplex PCR. The DNA was the basis for D and trimming; V, J and clone size are from that table. The profile shows about 2 million clones, about 95% of them singletons. Naive CD8 cells lacked CD45RO, underwent positive selection for CCR7 and left out terminally differentiated effector memory CD45RA+ cells. The germline V gene encodes CDR1 SGDLS and CDR2 YYNGEE. Trimming stripped 4 bases from V and 6 bases from J, with 14 bases between. This CDR3 region has 13 residues.

This sequence joins TRBV9 and TRBJ2-7; D unclear. Sequenced material: naive CD8+ T cells sorted from blood. The clonotype comes from a man between 18 and 29 years old in good health. The CDR3, as DNA: TGTGCCAGCAGCCTAGGCGCCTCGGGCGAGCAGTACTTC. It translates to CASSLGASGEQYF.